One and the same sample provided the 24 T cell receptor beta chains below, sequenced in a study of T cells in Graves' hyperthyroidism and ophthalmopathy. Regions amplified from RNA transcripts were the TCR beta CDR3 regions. HTBI primers were employed in a first-round RT-PCR of the TCR CDR3. Each CDR3 protein gets one entry after TCRdb re-called the multiplex PCR reads with MiXCR. The sample contains more than 300,000 distinct CDR3 sequences, around 14% of which appear only once. What was sequenced was blood. The receptors here all came from a woman younger than 35 with Graves' hyperthyroidism.

The rearrangement links TRBV6-2 or TRBV6-3 to TRBJ2-5, with 8 bases lining up with TRBD2. The CDR3 contains 11 residues. Looked up from germline, CDR1 is MNHEY and CDR2 is SVGEGT. V was pared by 8 bases and J by 10 bases, with 6 bases of the junction left unmatched. The CDR3 DNA is TGTGCCAGCGAAGCGGGAGTAGACCAGTACTTC. Translation gives CASEAGVDQYF.

Many counts were recorded for this clonotype. The chain uses TRBV12-3 or TRBV12-4 and TRBJ2-2; D call uncertain. V was clipped by 5 bases and J by 5 bases, with 9 bases between them. This CDR3 region has 13 residues. CDR3 region: CASSQSWTGELFF. DNA of the CDR3: TGTGCCAGCAGTCAAAGTTGGACCGGGGAGCTGTTTTTT.

This clonotype came up a few times. J is TRBJ2-1 and V is TRBV5-1; D is uncertain. Trimming took off 0 bases at V and 10 bases at J, with 11 bases between the two ends. CDR3 length equals 13 residues. CDR1 SGHRS and CDR2 YFSETQ come from the germline V gene. The CDR3: CASSLELLVEQFF. CDR3 in DNA: TGCGCCAGCAGCTTGGAGTTGCTTGTGGAGCAGTTCTTC. Based on the CDR3 plus reference TRBV5-1 and TRBJ2-1, the full variable domain is KAGVTQTPRYLIKTRGQQVTLSCSPISGHRSVSWYQQTPGQGLQFLFEYFSETQRNKGNFPGRFSGRQFSNSRSEMNVSTLELGDSALYLCASSLELLVEQFFGPGTRLTVL.

This clonotype was detected many times. This sequence joins TRBV6-1 and TRBJ1-2; 12 positions match TRBD1. Trimming cost V 6 bases and J 6 bases; bases outside gene matches: 11. This CDR3 is built from 16 residues. Germline V CDR1 and CDR2: MNHNS, SASEGT. The CDR3 reads CASSPEGTGGNDGYTF. The CDR3 region has the DNA TGTGCCAGCAGCCCTGAAGGGACAGGGGGCAATGATGGCTACACCTTC.

This clonotype was recorded at least ten times. J is TRBJ2-1 and V is TRBV27; 8 bases map to TRBD2. The V segment lost 6 bases and the J segment 6 bases; nucleotides outside the gene matches: 7. The CDR3 is made up of 14 amino acids. Germline V gene sequence: CDR1 MNHEY, CDR2 SMNVEV (reference sequence). The CDR3 nucleotides read TGTGCCAGCAGAGCGGGGGTCCCACTCAATGAGCAGTTCTTC. Translating it yields CASRAGVPLNEQFF.

The chain uses TRBV5-1 and TRBJ2-4; 10 nucleotides align to TRBD2. Germline V gene lookup returns CDR1 SGHRS and CDR2 YFSETQ. This CDR3 comprises 17 residues. Trimming at V came to 1 base and at J to 6 bases, leaving 10 bases not matched to a gene. The CDR3 DNA sequence: TGCGCCAGCAGCTTGATACTAGCGGGACCCTCTGGAAACATTCAGTACTTC. Protein: CASSLILAGPSGNIQYF.

The sample holds a few counts of this clonotype. V is TRBV9 and J is TRBJ1-4, with TRBD1 matching over 7 bases. J gave up 6 bases and V 3 bases, and 17 bases lay outside the gene matches. CDR1 is SGDLS, CDR2 YYNGEE, per germline. The CDR3 has 18 residues. The CDR3 here is CASSAYRGLTTSHEKLFF. In nucleotides, the CDR3 is TGTGCCAGCAGCGCCTACAGGGGCTTAACTACATCACATGAAAAACTGTTTTTT.

About this clonotype itself: It is unclear where the CDR3 begins or ends on the DNA, so no DNA is shown, and the CDR3 is as TCRdb lists it. The chain is built from TRBV11-2 and TRBJ2-7. The CDR3 totals 20 residues, both ends included. The V gene's germline CDR1 is SGHAT and CDR2 FQNNGV. The chain's CDR3 is CASSFYICSVTLLSSYEQYF.

Ten or more counts support this clonotype. V gene TRBV6-1 combines with J gene TRBJ2-5, with 16 bases that match TRBD2. Germline V CDR1 and CDR2: MNHNS, SASEGT. There are 18 residues in the CDR3. V trimming: 4 bases; J trimming: 5 bases; junction bases outside the gene matches: 10. CDR3 sequence: CASSAGLAGGPSDETQYF. DNA for the CDR3: TGTGCCAGCAGTGCGGGACTAGCGGGAGGGCCCTCGGATGAGACCCAGTACTTC.

There are a few counts of this clonotype. This sequence joins TRBV7-2 and TRBJ1-1; D is unresolved. The CDR3 extends over 14 amino acids. Germline CDR1 and CDR2: SGHTA and FQGNSA. V dropped 7 bases and J dropped 1 base, with 13 bases sitting between them. CDR3 protein: CASKAEEGNTEAFF. Written as DNA, the CDR3 is TGTGCCAGCAAAGCCGAAGAAGGGAACACTGAAGCTTTCTTT.

This clonotype was detected ten times or more. V gene TRBV20-1 combines with J gene TRBJ2-3; 9 nucleotides align to TRBD2. This CDR3 region has 14 residues. V shed 5 bases and J 4 bases; nucleotides not matched to a gene: 7. Germline V lookup: CDR1 DFQATT, CDR2 SNEGSKA (reference sequence). CDR3: CSAPLAGVADTQYF. The CDR3 coding sequence is TGCAGTGCTCCATTAGCGGGAGTAGCAGATACGCAGTATTTT.

This clonotype was seen only a few times. The V call is TRBV9, the J call TRBJ2-1; weak D call: TRBD2 (6 bases). There are 15 residues in the CDR3. Germline V gives CDR1 SGDLS, CDR2 YYNGEE. V lost 0 bases and J lost 8, with 15 bases in between. CDR3 residues: CASSVEGLHADEQFF. CDR3 nucleotide sequence: TGTGCCAGCAGCGTAGAGGGACTCCACGCGGATGAGCAGTTCTTC.

Ten or more counts support this clonotype. The chain links TRBV9 to TRBJ1-1, with 12 bases matching TRBD1. The length of the CDR3 is 17 residues. Germline V gene data show CDR1 as SGDLS and CDR2 as YYNGEE. With V trimmed by 2 bases and J by 3 bases, 8 bases remained unmatched. The CDR3 here is CASSVGTGGGKDTEAFF. Here the CDR3 DNA reads TGTGCCAGCAGCGTTGGGACAGGGGGCGGCAAGGACACTGAAGCTTTCTTT.

The V call is TRBV19, the J call TRBJ1-1; D gene uncertain. Trimming removed 7 bases at V and 4 bases at J, with 31 bases between. Germline assignment: CDR1 LNHDA and CDR2 SQIVND (reference sequence). The CDR3 loop spans 19 amino acids. Here the CDR3 reads CASMERGMSQGPVFTEAFF. The CDR3 coding sequence is TGTGCCAGTATGGAACGTGGGATGTCCCAAGGGCCGGTGTTCACTGAAGCTTTCTTT. Full variable domain (rest looked up from reference TRBV19 and TRBJ1-1): DGGITQSPKYLFRKEGQNVTLSCEQNLNHDAMYWYRQDPGQGLRLIYYSQIVNDFQKGDIAEGYSVSREKKESFPLTVTSAQKNPTAFYLCASMERGMSQGPVFTEAFFGQGTRLTVV.

In this sample, this clonotype turned up a few times. A read error may explain this, as a much larger clone is one base away. The gene calls are TRBV6-1 and TRBJ2-7; D may be TRBD2 (6 bases). Germline assignment: CDR1 MNHNS and CDR2 SASEGT. The CDR3 is 14 residues long. V lost 7 bases and J lost 9, with 22 bases in between. The CDR3, as DNA: TGTGCCAGCATGTGGAGGGGCGCGAATCACGTGCAGTACTTC. Translating gives CASMWRGANHVQYF.

This clonotype was observed at least ten times. The chain combines TRBV29-1 with TRBJ1-1; TRBD1 matches 7 bases. The J segment lost 1 base and the V segment lost 5 bases, leaving 4 bases of the junction unmatched. The CDR3 has 13 residues. The germline V gene has CDR1 SQVTM and CDR2 ANQGSEA. The CDR3 DNA is TGCAGCGTTAAGGCAGGGGGGAACACTGAAGCTTTCTTT. Residues: CSVKAGGNTEAFF. Combining the CDR3 with reference TRBV29-1 and TRBJ1-1 gives the whole variable domain SAVISQKPSRDICQRGTSLTIQCQVDSQVTMMFWYRQQPGQSLTLIATANQGSEATYESGFVIDKFPISRPNLTFSTLTVSNMSPEDSSIYLCSVKAGGNTEAFFGQGTRLTVV.

The rearrangement links TRBV19 to TRBJ1-4; D not resolved. This CDR3 is 15 amino acids long. Per the germline V gene, CDR1 is LNHDA and CDR2 is SQIVND (reference sequence). V lost 9 bases, J lost 3 bases, and 17 bases lay in between. The CDR3 coding sequence is TGTGCCAGCCGTACCTACCAGGCGGCTAATGAAAAACTGTTTTTT. Its translation: CASRTYQAANEKLFF.

At least ten counts were recorded for this clonotype. The V call is TRBV7-2, the J call TRBJ2-7; the D gene is possibly TRBD2 (6 bases). CDR3 length: 15 amino acids. CDR1 is SGHTA, CDR2 FQGNSA, per germline. Deletions cut 2 bases from V and 0 bases from J, with 11 bases between. This CDR3 is CASSLNGDFSYEQYF. The CDR3 region has the DNA TGTGCCAGCAGCTTAAACGGGGACTTCTCCTACGAGCAGTACTTC. Together with reference TRBV7-2 and TRBJ2-7, the CDR3 gives the full variable domain: GAGVSQSPSNKVTEKGKDVELRCDPISGHTALYWYRQSLGQGLEFLIYFQGNSAPDKSGLPSDRFSAERTGGSVSTLTIQRTQQEDSAVYLCASSLNGDFSYEQYFGPGTRLTVT.

The genes are TRBV9 and TRBJ1-2; a possible D gene is TRBD1 (6 bases). V lost 2 bases and J 7 bases, leaving 15 bases between the germline ends. This CDR3 region has 14 residues. Germline-derived CDR1 and CDR2 are SGDLS and YYNGEE. The CDR3 protein is CASSVAGGAGGYTF. The DNA of the CDR3 is TGTGCCAGCAGCGTGGCGGGGGGCGCCGGTGGCTACACCTTC.

CDR3 protein: CASSLQAEPYEQYF. The CDR3 region has the DNA TGTGCCAGCAGTTTACAGGCGGAGCCCTACGAGCAGTACTTC. V and J are TRBV27 and TRBJ2-7; D unclear. Germline V gives CDR1 MNHEY, CDR2 SMNVEV (reference sequence). The V gene lost 2 bases and the J gene lost 2 bases, with 10 bases spanning the gap. The CDR3 consists of 14 residues.

In this sample, this clonotype turned up many times. The V call is TRBV12-3 or TRBV12-4, the J call TRBJ1-1; 8 bases fit TRBD1. This CDR3 comprises 14 residues. V dropped 9 bases and J dropped 5; count of bases not matched to a gene: 11. The CDR3 loop reads CASTFTGGRTEAFF. In DNA, the CDR3 is TGTGCCAGTACTTTTACAGGGGGTAGGACTGAAGCTTTCTTT.

CDR3 bases: TGTGCCAGCAGGGGTAGCGGGGGAGAGACCCAGTACTTC. It codes for CASRGSGGETQYF. V is TRBV28 and J is TRBJ2-5; 9 positions agree with TRBD2. Germline loops: CDR1 MDHEN, CDR2 SYDVKM. The CDR3 runs 13 residues. V shed 6 bases and J 4 bases; nucleotides not matched to a gene: 3.

The chain uses TRBV5-1 and TRBJ1-1; D is possibly TRBD1 (5 bases). Germline CDR1 is SGHRS and CDR2 is YFSETQ. Trimming shortened V by 5 bases and J by 0 bases, and 8 bases separated the two germline ends. This CDR3 has 13 amino acids. CDR3 loop: CASRPDMNTEAFF. In DNA form, the CDR3 reads TGCGCCAGCAGGCCGGACATGAACACTGAAGCTTTCTTT.

The sample holds a few counts of this clonotype. V gene TRBV6-1 combines with J gene TRBJ2-1, with D perhaps TRBD2 (6 bases). This CDR3 contains 14 residues. V lost 5 bases to trimming and J lost 12 bases, with 20 bases between them. CDR1 is MNHNS and CDR2 is SASEGT in the germline V gene. CDR3 sequence: CASSSTGLSEGQFF. The DNA of the CDR3 is TGTGCCAGCAGTTCCACGGGACTCTCGGAGGGGCAGTTCTTC.